These 2 T cell receptor beta chains were sequenced from one sample in a study of blood T cell repertoires in COVID-19. Sequenced by immunoSEQ multiplex PCR; TCRdb stores in-frame clones only, minus some. The sample holds approximately 470,000 clones, about nine tenths seen once. The material sequenced was PBMCs or T cells enriched from blood (not recorded which). The source of these receptors is a woman between 18 and 29 years old who had recovered from COVID-19.

The chain is built from TRBV5-8 and TRBJ1-2; TRBD1 agrees at 11 bases. Germline V gene sequence: CDR1 SGHTS, CDR2 YDEGEE. V lost 6 bases to trimming and J lost 8 bases; unmatched junction nucleotides: 6. The CDR3 is 13 amino acids. CDR3 loop: CASTVGQGVGYTF. The DNA for the CDR3 is TGTGCCAGCACCGTGGGACAGGGGGTCGGCTACACCTTC. Filled out from reference TRBV5-8 and TRBJ1-2, the complete variable domain reads EAGVTQSPTHLIKTRGQQATLRCSPISGHTSVYWYQQALGLGLQFLLWYDEGEERNRGNFPPRFSGRQFPNYSSELNVNALELEDSALYLCASTVGQGVGYTFGSGTRLTVV.

The chain has TRBV19 and TRBJ1-5; D is unclear. CDR1 is LNHDA and CDR2 is SQIVND in the germline V gene (reference sequence). The CDR3 is 15 residues long. V gave up 0 bases and J gave up 2 bases, with 8 bases separating them. In DNA form, the CDR3 reads TGTGCCAGTAGTATAGACGATGGAGGCAATCAGCCCCAGCATTTT. Amino acids: CASSIDDGGNQPQHF.